The 4 T cell receptor beta chains below come from one sample, sequenced in a study of blood T cell repertoires in COVID-19. Generated by immunoSEQ multiplex PCR, the TCRdb table keeps only in-frame clones and is missing some. Altogether 200,000 to 250,000 clones are present, roughly nine tenths being singletons, with the ten largest covering over 3%. Sequenced: PBMCs or T cells enriched from blood (not recorded which). These receptors were obtained from a woman in her forties or fifties in a cohort exposed to, infected with or recovered from COVID-19 (not recorded which).

The rearrangement uses TRBV16 and TRBJ2-2; D might be TRBD1 (6 bases). The V gene lost 4 bases and the J gene lost 0 bases, with 15 bases spanning the gap. This CDR3 is 17 amino acids long. Looked up from germline, CDR1 is KGHSY and CDR2 is FQNENV. CDR3 residues: CASSPRRAGANTGELFF. The CDR3, as DNA: TGTGCCAGCAGCCCTCGACGGGCAGGGGCGAACACCGGGGAGCTGTTTTTT.

This clone appeared a few times. The chain combines TRBV27 with TRBJ1-6; weak D call: TRBD1 (5 bases). The CDR3 extends over 16 amino acids. Trimming left V 4 bases short and J 1 base short, with 11 bases between. CDR1 MNHEY and CDR2 SMNVEV come from the germline V gene (reference sequence). CDR3 nucleotide sequence: TGTGCCAGCAGTTCCCCCGGGGGTTCCTATAATTCACCCCTCCACTTT. It specifies CASSSPGGSYNSPLHF.

This sequence joins TRBV7-2 and TRBJ2-7; a weak D match, TRBD2 (5 bases). Between the trimmed V and J ends, which lost 1 base and 6 bases, there was a span of 13 bases. The CDR3 sequence is 14 residues long. Germline V lookup: CDR1 SGHTA, CDR2 FQGNSA. In DNA, the CDR3 is TGTGCCAGCAGCTTAGTAGGACTCCGGAGCGAGCAGTACTTC. Amino acids: CASSLVGLRSEQYF.

The genes are TRBV5-1 and TRBJ2-1, with 7 bases identical to TRBD2. There are 16 residues in the CDR3. Germline V CDR1 and CDR2: SGHRS, YFSETQ. Losses at the gene ends were 4 bases for V and 4 bases for J; bases not matched to a gene: 11. The chain's CDR3 is CASSPNPTSDYNEQFF. Here the CDR3 DNA reads TGCGCCAGCAGCCCTAACCCCACTAGCGATTACAATGAGCAGTTCTTC.